This T cell receptor beta chain is from a study of blood T cell repertoires in COVID-19. Study background: Italy, Spain and the United States were the sources of the convalescent and acute COVID-19 samples.

Enrollees, about 18 to 89 years old, lived in some 24 US areas. Assay: immunoSEQ multiplex PCR; the TCRdb copy retains only in-frame clones and omits some. The sample has about 400,000 clones; approximately 86% are singletons. Germline-derived CDR1 and CDR2 are SNHLY and FYNNEI. V gave up 7 bases and J gave up 1 base; unmatched junction bases: 5. This CDR3 contains 16 residues. The sequence was collected from a woman aged 40 to 55 with acute COVID-19. The V and J genes are TRBV2 and TRBJ2-4, with 12 bases fitting TRBD1. Sequenced material: PBMCs or T cells enriched from blood (not recorded which). This CDR3 is CASTPGQGAAKNIQYF. CDR3 nucleotides: TGTGCCAGCACTCCGGGACAGGGGGCCGCCAAAAACATTCAGTACTTC.